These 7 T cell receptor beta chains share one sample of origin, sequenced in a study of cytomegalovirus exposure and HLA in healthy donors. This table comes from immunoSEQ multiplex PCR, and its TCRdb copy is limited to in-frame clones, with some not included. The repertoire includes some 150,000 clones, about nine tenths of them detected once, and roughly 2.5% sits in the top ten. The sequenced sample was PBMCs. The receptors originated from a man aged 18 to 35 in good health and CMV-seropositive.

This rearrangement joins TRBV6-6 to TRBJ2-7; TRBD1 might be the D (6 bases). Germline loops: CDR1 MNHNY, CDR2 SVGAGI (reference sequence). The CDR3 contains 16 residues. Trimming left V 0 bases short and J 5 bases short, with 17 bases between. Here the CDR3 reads CASSYSNMQGWNEQYF. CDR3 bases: TGTGCCAGCAGTTACTCGAATATGCAGGGGTGGAACGAGCAGTACTTC.

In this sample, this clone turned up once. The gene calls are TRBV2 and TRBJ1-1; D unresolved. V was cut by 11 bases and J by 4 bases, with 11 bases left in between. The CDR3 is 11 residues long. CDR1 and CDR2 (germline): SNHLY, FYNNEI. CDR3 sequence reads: CALGEGTEAFF. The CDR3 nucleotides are TGTGCCCTTGGGGAGGGCACTGAAGCTTTCTTT.

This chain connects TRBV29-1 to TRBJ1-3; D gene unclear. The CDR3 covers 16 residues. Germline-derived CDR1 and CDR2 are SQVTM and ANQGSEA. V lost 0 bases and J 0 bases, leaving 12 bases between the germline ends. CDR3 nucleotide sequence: TGCAGCGTTGAAGATCGGGTGGCGAGCTCTGGAAACACCATATATTTT. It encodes CSVEDRVASSGNTIYF.

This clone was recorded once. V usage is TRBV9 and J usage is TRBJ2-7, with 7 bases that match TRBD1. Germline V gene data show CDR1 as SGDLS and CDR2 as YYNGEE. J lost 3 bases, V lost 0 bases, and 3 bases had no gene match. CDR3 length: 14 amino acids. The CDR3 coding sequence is TGTGCCAGCAGCGTAGGGACAGGTATCTACGAGCAGTACTTC. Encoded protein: CASSVGTGIYEQYF. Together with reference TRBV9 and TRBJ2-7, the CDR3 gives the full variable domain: DSGVTQTPKHLITATGQRVTLRCSPRSGDLSVYWYQQSLDQGLQFLIQYYNGEERAKGNILERFSAQQFPDLHSELNLSSLELGDSALYFCASSVGTGIYEQYFGPGTRLTVT.

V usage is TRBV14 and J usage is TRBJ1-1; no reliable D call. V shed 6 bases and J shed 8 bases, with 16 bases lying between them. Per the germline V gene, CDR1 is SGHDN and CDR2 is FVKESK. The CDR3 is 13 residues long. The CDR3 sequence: CASSPSGRTEAFF. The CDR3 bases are TGTGCCAGCAGTCCTTCGGGTAGAACAGAAGCTTTCTTT. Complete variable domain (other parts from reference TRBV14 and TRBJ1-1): EAGVTQFPSHSVIEKGQTVTLRCDPISGHDNLYWYRRVMGKEIKFLLHFVKESKQDESGMPNNRFLAERTGGTYSTLKVQPAELEDSGVYFCASSPSGRTEAFFGQGTRLTVV.

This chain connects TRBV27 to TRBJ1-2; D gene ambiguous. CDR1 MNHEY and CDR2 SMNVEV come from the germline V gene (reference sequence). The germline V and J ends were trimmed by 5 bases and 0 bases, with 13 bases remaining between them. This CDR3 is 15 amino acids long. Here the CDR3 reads CASSPFIPANYGYTF. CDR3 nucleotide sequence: TGTGCCAGCAGTCCTTTTATACCAGCTAACTATGGCTACACCTTC.

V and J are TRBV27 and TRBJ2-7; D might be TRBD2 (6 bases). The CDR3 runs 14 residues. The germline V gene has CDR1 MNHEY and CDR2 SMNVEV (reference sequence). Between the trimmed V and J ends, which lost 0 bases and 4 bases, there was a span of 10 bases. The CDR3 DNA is TGTGCCAGCAGTTTATCAGCAGGGAGGTACGAGCAGTACTTC. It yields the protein CASSLSAGRYEQYF.